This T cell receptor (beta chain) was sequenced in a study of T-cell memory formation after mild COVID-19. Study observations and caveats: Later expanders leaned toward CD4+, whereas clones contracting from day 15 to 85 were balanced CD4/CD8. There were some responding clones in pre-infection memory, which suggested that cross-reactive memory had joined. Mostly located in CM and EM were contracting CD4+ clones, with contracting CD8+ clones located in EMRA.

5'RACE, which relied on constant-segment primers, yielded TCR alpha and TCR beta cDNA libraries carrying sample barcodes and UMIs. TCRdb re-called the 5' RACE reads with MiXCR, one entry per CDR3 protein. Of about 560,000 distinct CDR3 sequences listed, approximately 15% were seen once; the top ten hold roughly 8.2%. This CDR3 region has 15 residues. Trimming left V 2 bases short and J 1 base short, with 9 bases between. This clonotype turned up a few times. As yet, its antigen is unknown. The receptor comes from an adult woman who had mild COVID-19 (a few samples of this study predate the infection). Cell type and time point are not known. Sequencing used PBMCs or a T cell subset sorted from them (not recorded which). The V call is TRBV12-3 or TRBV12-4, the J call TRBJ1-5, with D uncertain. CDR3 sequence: CASSLSGFSNQPQHF. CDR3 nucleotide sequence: TGTGCCAGCAGTTTATCGGGGTTCAGCAATCAGCCCCAGCATTTT.